This T cell receptor (beta chain) was documented in a study of blood T cell repertoires in COVID-19. Whole-study context: PBMCs, B-cell-depleted T cells, or T cells were the source of the cDNA or gDNA that made up the material.

The CDR3 has 18 amino acids. Unmatched junction bases numbered 11, after V lost 4 bases and J lost 4 bases. The germline V gene has CDR1 LGHDT and CDR2 YNNKEL (reference sequence). Some clones are missing from TCRdb's copy, which holds only in-frame ones; the method was immunoSEQ multiplex PCR. Of 340,000 or so clones listed, around 86% were seen once; the top ten hold 4% to 5%. Donors were grouped by their self-reported clinical history. The source of this sequence is a woman aged 40 to 50 with acute COVID-19. The sample comprised PBMCs or T cells enriched from blood (not recorded which). This chain joins TRBV3-1 (or the pseudogene TRBV3-2) and TRBJ2-2; 11 nucleotides agree with TRBD2. This CDR3 is CASSPAGYSGRGTGELFF. CDR3 nucleotides: TGTGCCAGCAGCCCTGCCGGGTATAGCGGGAGGGGCACCGGGGAGCTGTTTTTT.